This entry describes one TCR beta chain. Antigen unknown. Looked up from germline, CDR1 is SGHRS and CDR2 is YFSETQ. The CDR3 runs to 15 residues. Trimming cost V 4 bases and J 5 bases; bases outside gene matches: 6. These data belong to a study of CD8 T cells in ankylosing spondylitis. Findings and caveats of the study: The clones that were linked to disease were reported to be significantly enriched in matched synovial fluid samples from ankylosing spondylitis patients. Among TCR beta sequences, a motif of several highly homologous variants appeared characteristic of ankylosing spondylitis blood.

Library preparation for TCR beta used quantitative 5'-RACE with molecular barcodes. TCRdb reprocessed the 5' RACE reads with MiXCR, giving one entry per CDR3 protein. Here the sample spans 200,000 to 250,000 distinct CDR3 sequences, around 20% being singletons. The receptor was derived from a male donor with ankylosing spondylitis. Sample: blood, either unsorted or a sorted T cell fraction (not recorded which). The V gene is TRBV5-1, the J gene TRBJ2-3; TRBD1 agrees at 11 bases. DNA for the CDR3: TGCGCCAGCAGCCCCGGGACAGGGGGTTTAGATACGCAGTATTTT. Translated, it gives CASSPGTGGLDTQYF.